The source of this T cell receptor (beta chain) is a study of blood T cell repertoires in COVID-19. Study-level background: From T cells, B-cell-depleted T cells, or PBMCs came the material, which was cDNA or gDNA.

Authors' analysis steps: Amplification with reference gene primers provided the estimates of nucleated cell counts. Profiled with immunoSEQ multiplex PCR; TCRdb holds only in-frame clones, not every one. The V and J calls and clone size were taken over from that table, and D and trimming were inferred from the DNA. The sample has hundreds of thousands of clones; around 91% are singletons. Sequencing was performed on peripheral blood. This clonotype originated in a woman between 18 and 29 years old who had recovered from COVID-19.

CDR3 sequence reads: CASSPRFSGSKADTQYF. CDR3 nucleotides: TGTGCCAGCAGCCCGAGGTTTAGCGGGAGTAAGGCAGATACGCAGTATTTT. The chain recombines TRBV7-2 with TRBJ2-3; 9 bases are a match to TRBD2. The V gene end was trimmed by 5 bases and the J gene end by 4 bases; junction bases not matched to a gene: 13. There are 17 residues in the CDR3. In germline, CDR1 is SGHTA, CDR2 FQGNSA. The complete variable domain, with remaining parts taken from reference TRBV7-2 and TRBJ2-3, reads GAGVSQSPSNKVTEKGKDVELRCDPISGHTALYWYRQSLGQGLEFLIYFQGNSAPDKSGLPSDRFSAERTGGSVSTLTIQRTQQEDSAVYLCASSPRFSGSKADTQYFGPGTRLTVL.